The 17 T cell receptor beta chains below all came from one sample that was sequenced in a study of response to subunit inactivated influenza vaccine. TCRdb ran MiXCR on the RT-PCR reads and lists one entry per CDR3 protein. The sample has 200,000 to 250,000 distinct CDR3 sequences, over 9% seen once; the top ten hold about 8%. The source material was non-naive T cells sorted from PBMCs, sampled roughly 2 weeks before vaccination. The receptors derive from a middle-aged man who received an inactivated influenza vaccine.

The chain combines TRBV9 with TRBJ2-3, with 7 nucleotides matching TRBD2. Unmatched junction bases numbered 4, after V lost 4 bases and J lost 2 bases. The CDR3 runs 14 residues. Germline CDR1 reads SGDLS; CDR2 reads YYNGEE. CDR3 residues: CASSKSGTTDTQYF. Here the CDR3 DNA reads TGTGCCAGCAGCAAAAGCGGGACCACAGATACGCAGTATTTT.

The table lists this clonotype with a few counts. The chain has TRBV5-1 and TRBJ1-1; D is uncertain. The CDR3 extends over 13 amino acids. Trimming took 5 bases from V and 4 from J, leaving 12 bases between them. From germline, CDR1 is SGHRS and CDR2 YFSETQ. The CDR3 coding sequence is TGCGCCAGCAGGCCTGATTCCGGCACTGAAGCTTTCTTT. This codes for CASRPDSGTEAFF.

The chain recombines TRBV6-2 or TRBV6-3 with TRBJ1-1; unclear D gene. V was cut by 3 bases and J by 4 bases, with 12 bases left in between. The CDR3 is 14 amino acids. Germline V gives CDR1 MNHEY, CDR2 SVGEGT. The CDR3 sequence is CASSYAVVSTEAFF. The CDR3 region has the DNA TGTGCCAGCAGTTATGCGGTCGTGAGCACTGAAGCTTTCTTT.

This clonotype was seen ten or more times. The chain has TRBV5-1 and TRBJ2-2, with a possible D match to TRBD2 (6 bases). Trimming removed 0 bases at V and 2 bases at J, with 11 bases between. The CDR3 sequence is 16 residues long. Germline assignment: CDR1 SGHRS and CDR2 YFSETQ. CDR3 loop: CASSLGTTSNTGELFF. CDR3 sequence (DNA): TGCGCCAGCAGCTTGGGGACAACTAGCAACACCGGGGAGCTGTTTTTT.

This clonotype showed up just a few times. The rearrangement uses TRBV20-1 and TRBJ2-5; 9 bases align to TRBD2. The germline CDR1 and CDR2 sequences are DFQATT and SNEGSKA (reference sequence). V gave up 3 bases and J gave up 6 bases; unmatched junction bases: 8. This CDR3 region has 14 residues. CDR3 nucleotide sequence: TGCAGTGCTAGCCTTAGCGGGAGCAGAAAGACCCAGTACTTC. Translating gives CSASLSGSRKTQYF.

This clonotype was observed a handful of times. The gene calls are TRBV10-3 and TRBJ1-5; TRBD1 matches 7 bases. Germline V lookup: CDR1 ENHRY, CDR2 SYGVKD. Losses at the gene ends were 6 bases for V and 7 bases for J; bases not matched to a gene: 9. The CDR3 is 14 residues long. CDR3 region: CAISPQGIDQPQHF. DNA for the CDR3: TGTGCCATCAGCCCACAGGGGATTGACCAGCCCCAGCATTTT.

This clonotype was counted only a few times. The gene calls are TRBV20-1 and TRBJ2-3; no firm D call. The CDR3 length is 12 residues. Germline CDR1 and CDR2: DFQATT and SNEGSKA (reference sequence). V was clipped by 3 bases and J by 6 bases, with 10 bases between them. DNA of the CDR3: TGCAGTGCTAGCGGTCGTTGGGATACGCAGTATTTT. Its protein product is CSASGRWDTQYF.

This clonotype was recorded at least ten times. The chain has TRBV20-1 and TRBJ2-3; 7 nucleotides align to TRBD2. The ends lost 5 bases at V and 3 bases at J; junction bases unmatched: 14. The germline V gene encodes CDR1 DFQATT and CDR2 SNEGSKA (reference sequence). CDR3 length: 16 amino acids. The DNA for the CDR3 is TGCAGTGCTCCTGGACTAGGTGTTAGGTTGACAGATACGCAGTATTTT. Translating it yields CSAPGLGVRLTDTQYF.

The chain has TRBV12-3 or TRBV12-4 and TRBJ2-1; 10 bases fit TRBD2. The CDR3 extends over 15 amino acids. V dropped 8 bases and J dropped 2; count of bases not matched to a gene: 6. CDR3 nucleotides: TGTGCCAGCCGATTTAGCGGGAGGACCTACAATGAGCAGTTCTTC. The encoded protein is CASRFSGRTYNEQFF.

This clonotype has only a few counts. The rearrangement links TRBV29-1 to TRBJ1-4; TRBD1 agrees at 12 bases. V dropped 6 bases and J dropped 10; count of bases not matched to a gene: 6. Germline lookup yields CDR1 SQVTM and CDR2 ANQGSEA. The CDR3 sequence is 13 residues long. CDR3 loop: CSVQGQGASKLFF. The DNA for the CDR3 is TGCAGCGTCCAGGGACAGGGGGCCTCAAAACTGTTTTTT.

This clonotype has a handful of counts. The chain is built from TRBV19 and TRBJ1-5, with 7 positions matching TRBD1. V shed 7 bases, J shed 3 bases, and the junction held 9 bases outside the gene matches. The germline V gene has CDR1 LNHDA and CDR2 SQIVND (reference sequence). The CDR3 is 15 residues long. The CDR3 loop is CASKTGTANNQPQHF. The CDR3 nucleotides are TGTGCCAGTAAGACCGGGACAGCCAACAATCAGCCCCAGCATTTT.

There are a few counts of this clonotype. The V and J genes are TRBV7-2 and TRBJ1-2, with D unresolved. Germline lookup yields CDR1 SGHTA and CDR2 FQGNSA. This CDR3 has 14 residues. Trimming left V 0 bases short and J 7 bases short, with 12 bases between. CDR3 protein: CASSLADGVGGYTF. In DNA, the CDR3 is TGTGCCAGCAGCTTAGCGGACGGCGTGGGTGGCTACACCTTC.

This clonotype was observed at least ten times. This sequence joins TRBV10-3 and TRBJ1-2; D ambiguous. With 2 bases removed from V and 4 bases from J, the gap between germline ends came to 2 bases. The CDR3 runs 11 residues. The germline CDR1 and CDR2 sequences are ENHRY and SYGVKD. The chain's CDR3 is CAISETYGYTF. For the CDR3, the DNA is TGTGCCATCAGTGAGACCTATGGCTACACCTTC.

This sequence joins TRBV4-3 and TRBJ2-7; D perhaps matches TRBD1 (5 bases). CDR3 length: 14 residues. V shed 0 bases and J shed 4 bases, with 10 bases lying between them. Germline lookup yields CDR1 LGHNA and CDR2 YSLEER. The CDR3, as DNA: TGCGCCAGCAGCCAAGAACGGACAAAGTACGAGCAGTACTTC. This encodes CASSQERTKYEQYF.

This clonotype was found a few times. The rearrangement links TRBV4-3 to TRBJ1-5; the match to TRBD1 covers 7 bases. The CDR3 loop spans 14 amino acids. J was trimmed by 7 bases and V by 0 bases; bases with no gene match: 3. Germline CDR1 LGHNA, CDR2 YSLEER. The CDR3 DNA is TGCGCCAGCAGCCAAGAGACAGGGACCCAGCCCCAGCATTTT. Translation: CASSQETGTQPQHF.

In the case of this clonotype: The junction and the germline gene differ at one end; a read error may be behind it. The chain employs TRBV12-3 or TRBV12-4 and TRBJ2-1; D is unresolved. The CDR3 length is 14 residues. CDR3 bases: TGTGCCAGTAGTTTTCGGACCACAACTAATGAGCAGTTCTTC. It codes for CASSFRTTTNEQFF.

This clonotype appeared a few times. The chain joins TRBV7-2 to TRBJ1-5; D gene unclear. This CDR3 is built from 13 residues. V was cut by 5 bases and J by 2 bases, with 7 bases left in between. Per the germline V gene, CDR1 is SGHTA and CDR2 is FQGNSA. CDR3 loop: CASSPGRNQPQHF. The CDR3 nucleotides are TGTGCCAGCAGCCCTGGTCGCAATCAGCCCCAGCATTTT. Full variable domain (outside the CDR3, taken from reference TRBV7-2 and TRBJ1-5): GAGVSQSPSNKVTEKGKDVELRCDPISGHTALYWYRQSLGQGLEFLIYFQGNSAPDKSGLPSDRFSAERTGGSVSTLTIQRTQQEDSAVYLCASSPGRNQPQHFGDGTRLSIL.